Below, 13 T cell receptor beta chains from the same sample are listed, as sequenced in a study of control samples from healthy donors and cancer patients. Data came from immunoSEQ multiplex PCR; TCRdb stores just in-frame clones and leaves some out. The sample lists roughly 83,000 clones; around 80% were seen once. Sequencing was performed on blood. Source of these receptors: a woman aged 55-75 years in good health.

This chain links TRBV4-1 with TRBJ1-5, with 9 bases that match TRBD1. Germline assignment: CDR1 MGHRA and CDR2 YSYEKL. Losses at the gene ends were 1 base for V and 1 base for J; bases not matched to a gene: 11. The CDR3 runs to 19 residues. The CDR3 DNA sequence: TGCGCCAGCAGCCAAGTTGAGGACAGGGGCACTACAAGCAATCAGCCCCAGCATTTT. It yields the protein CASSQVEDRGTTSNQPQHF.

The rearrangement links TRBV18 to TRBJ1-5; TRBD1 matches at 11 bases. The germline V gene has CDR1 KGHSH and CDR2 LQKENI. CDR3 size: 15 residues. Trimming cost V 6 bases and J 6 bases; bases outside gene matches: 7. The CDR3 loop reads CASSRTGGAGQPQHF. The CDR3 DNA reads TGTGCCAGCTCCCGGACAGGGGGCGCGGGTCAGCCCCAGCATTTT. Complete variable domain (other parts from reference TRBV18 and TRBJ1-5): NAGVMQNPRHLVRRRGQEARLRCSPMKGHSHVYWYRQLPEEGLKFMVYLQKENIIDESGMPKERFSAEFPKEGPSILRIQQVVRGDSAAYFCASSRTGGAGQPQHFGDGTRLSIL.

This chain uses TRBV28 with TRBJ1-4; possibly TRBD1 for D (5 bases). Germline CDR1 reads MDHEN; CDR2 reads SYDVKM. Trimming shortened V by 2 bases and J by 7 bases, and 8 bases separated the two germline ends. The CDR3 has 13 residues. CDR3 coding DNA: TGTGCCAGCAGTTTACAGGGAGTTGAAAAACTGTTTTTT. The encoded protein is CASSLQGVEKLFF.

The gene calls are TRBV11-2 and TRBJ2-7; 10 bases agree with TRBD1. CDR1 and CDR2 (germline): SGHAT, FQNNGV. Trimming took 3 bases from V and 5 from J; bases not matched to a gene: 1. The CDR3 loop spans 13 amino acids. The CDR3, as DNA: TGTGCCAGCAGCTTGACAGGGGGCAACGAGCAGTACTTC. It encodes CASSLTGGNEQYF.

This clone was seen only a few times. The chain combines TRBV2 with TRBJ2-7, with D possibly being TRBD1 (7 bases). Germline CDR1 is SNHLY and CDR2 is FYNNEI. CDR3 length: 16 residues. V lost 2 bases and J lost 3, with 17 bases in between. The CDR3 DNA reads TGTGCCAGCAGTGAAAGGCAGGGGGGCGCAGGCTACGAGCAGTACTTC. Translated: CASSERQGGAGYEQYF. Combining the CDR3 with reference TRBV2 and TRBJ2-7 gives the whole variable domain EPEVTQTPSHQVTQMGQEVILRCVPISNHLYFYWYRQILGQKVEFLVSFYNNEISEKSEIFDDQFSVERPDGSNFTLKIRSTKLEDSAMYFCASSERQGGAGYEQYFGPGTRLTVT.

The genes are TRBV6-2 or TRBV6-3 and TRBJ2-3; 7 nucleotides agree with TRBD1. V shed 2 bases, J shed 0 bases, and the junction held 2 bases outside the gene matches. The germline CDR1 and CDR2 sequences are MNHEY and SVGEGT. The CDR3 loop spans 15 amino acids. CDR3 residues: CASSYGTESTDTQYF. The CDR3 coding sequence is TGTGCCAGCAGTTACGGGACAGAAAGCACAGATACGCAGTATTTT.

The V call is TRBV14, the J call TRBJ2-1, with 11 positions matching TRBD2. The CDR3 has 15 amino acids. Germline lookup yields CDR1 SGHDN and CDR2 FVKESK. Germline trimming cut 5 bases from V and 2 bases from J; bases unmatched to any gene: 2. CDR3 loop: CASSALAGAYNEQFF. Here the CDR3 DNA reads TGTGCCAGCAGCGCACTAGCGGGAGCCTACAATGAGCAGTTCTTC. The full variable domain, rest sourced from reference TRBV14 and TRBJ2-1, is EAGVTQFPSHSVIEKGQTVTLRCDPISGHDNLYWYRRVMGKEIKFLLHFVKESKQDESGMPNNRFLAERTGGTYSTLKVQPAELEDSGVYFCASSALAGAYNEQFFGPGTRLTVL.

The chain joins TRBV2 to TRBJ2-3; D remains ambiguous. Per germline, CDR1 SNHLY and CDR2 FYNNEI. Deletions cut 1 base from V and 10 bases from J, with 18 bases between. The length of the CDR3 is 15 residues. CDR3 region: CASSEGPFFDRPQYF. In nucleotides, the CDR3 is TGTGCCAGCAGTGAAGGACCGTTTTTCGACCGCCCGCAGTATTTT.

This CDR3 is CASSSQTYEQYF. The CDR3 DNA reads TGTGCCAGCAGCAGCCAGACCTACGAGCAGTACTTC. The gene calls are TRBV5-6 and TRBJ2-7; D is unclear. V lost 4 bases and J lost 2, with 7 bases in between. This CDR3 region has 12 residues. Germline CDR1 SGHDT, CDR2 YYEEEE.

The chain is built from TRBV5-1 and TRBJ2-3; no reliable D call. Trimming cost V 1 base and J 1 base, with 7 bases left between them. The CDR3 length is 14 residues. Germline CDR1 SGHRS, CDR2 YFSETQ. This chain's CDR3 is CASSLLAGTDTQYF. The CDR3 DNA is TGCGCCAGCAGCTTGTTGGCGGGCACAGATACGCAGTATTTT.

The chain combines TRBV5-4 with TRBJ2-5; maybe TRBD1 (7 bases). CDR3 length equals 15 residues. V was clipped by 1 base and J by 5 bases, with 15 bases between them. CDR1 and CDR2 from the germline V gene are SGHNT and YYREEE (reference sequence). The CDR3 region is CASSLMEGAAETQYF. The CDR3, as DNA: TGTGCCAGCAGCTTGATGGAGGGGGCAGCGGAGACCCAGTACTTC.

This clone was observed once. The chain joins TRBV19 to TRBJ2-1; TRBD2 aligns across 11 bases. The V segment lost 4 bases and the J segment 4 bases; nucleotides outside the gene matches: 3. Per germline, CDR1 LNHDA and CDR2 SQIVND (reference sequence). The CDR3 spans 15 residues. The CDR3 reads CASSNLAGGYNEQFF. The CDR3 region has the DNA TGTGCCAGTAGTAACCTAGCGGGGGGATACAATGAGCAGTTCTTC. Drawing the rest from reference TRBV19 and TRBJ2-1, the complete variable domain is DGGITQSPKYLFRKEGQNVTLSCEQNLNHDAMYWYRQDPGQGLRLIYYSQIVNDFQKGDIAEGYSVSREKKESFPLTVTSAQKNPTAFYLCASSNLAGGYNEQFFGPGTRLTVL.

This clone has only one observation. The chain's CDR3 is CASICPPYPSGANVLTF. The DNA for the CDR3 is TGCGCCAGCATTTGTCCCCCGTACCCCTCTGGGGCCAACGTCCTGACTTTC. This rearrangement joins TRBV10-1 to TRBJ2-6; the D is unclear. The length of the CDR3 is 17 residues. Trimming left V 7 bases short and J 0 bases short, with 16 bases between. CDR1 and CDR2 from the germline V gene are WNHNN and SYGVQD (reference sequence).